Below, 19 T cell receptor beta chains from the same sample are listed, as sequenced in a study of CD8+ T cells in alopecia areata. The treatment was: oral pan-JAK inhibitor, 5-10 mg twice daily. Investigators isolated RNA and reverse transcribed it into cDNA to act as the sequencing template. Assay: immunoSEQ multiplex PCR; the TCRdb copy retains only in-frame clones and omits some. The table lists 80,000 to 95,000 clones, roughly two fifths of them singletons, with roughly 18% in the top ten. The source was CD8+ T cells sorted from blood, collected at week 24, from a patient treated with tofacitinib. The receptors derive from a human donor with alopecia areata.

The CDR3 reads CASSFRGMNTEAFF. The CDR3 coding sequence is TGTGCCAGCAGTTTCAGGGGTATGAACACTGAAGCTTTCTTT. J is TRBJ1-1 and V is TRBV6-5, with D perhaps matching TRBD1 (6 bases). The CDR3 is 14 amino acids. CDR1 and CDR2 (germline): MNHEY, SVGAGI. Trimming left V 4 bases short and J 0 bases short, with 9 bases between.

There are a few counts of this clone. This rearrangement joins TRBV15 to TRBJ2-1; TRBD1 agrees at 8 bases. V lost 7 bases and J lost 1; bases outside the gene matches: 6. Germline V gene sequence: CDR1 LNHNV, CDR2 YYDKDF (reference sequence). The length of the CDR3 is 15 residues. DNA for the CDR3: TGTGCCACCACCTCGGACAGGGCGTCCTACAATGAGCAGTTCTTC. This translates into CATTSDRASYNEQFF.

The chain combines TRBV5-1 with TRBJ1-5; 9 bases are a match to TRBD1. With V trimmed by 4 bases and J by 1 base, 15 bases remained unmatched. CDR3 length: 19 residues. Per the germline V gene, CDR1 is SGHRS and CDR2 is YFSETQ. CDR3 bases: TGCGCCAGCAGCCGTCCGCGATGGGACAGGGTTTACAGCAATCAGCCCCAGCATTTT. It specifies CASSRPRWDRVYSNQPQHF.

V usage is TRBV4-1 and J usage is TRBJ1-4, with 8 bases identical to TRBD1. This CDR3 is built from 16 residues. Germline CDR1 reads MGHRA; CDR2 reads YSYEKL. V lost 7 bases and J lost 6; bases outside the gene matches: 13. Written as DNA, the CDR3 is TGCGCCAGCAAGGGGCTGGATGACAGGGGTGATGAAAAACTGTTTTTT. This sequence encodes CASKGLDDRGDEKLFF.

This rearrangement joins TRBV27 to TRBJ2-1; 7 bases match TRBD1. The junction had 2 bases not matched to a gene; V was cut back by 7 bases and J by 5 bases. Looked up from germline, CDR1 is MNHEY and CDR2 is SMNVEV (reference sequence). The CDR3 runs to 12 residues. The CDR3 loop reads CASTDRNNEQFF. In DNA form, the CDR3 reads TGTGCCAGCACGGACAGGAACAATGAGCAGTTCTTC.

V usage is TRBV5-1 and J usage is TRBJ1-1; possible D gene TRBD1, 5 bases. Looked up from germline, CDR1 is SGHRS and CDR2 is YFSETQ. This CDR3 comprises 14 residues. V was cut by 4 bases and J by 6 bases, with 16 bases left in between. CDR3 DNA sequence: TGCGCCAGCAGCACGGGGACGGGGATCGCTGAAGCTTTCTTT. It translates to CASSTGTGIAEAFF. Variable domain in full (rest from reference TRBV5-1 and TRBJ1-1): KAGVTQTPRYLIKTRGQQVTLSCSPISGHRSVSWYQQTPGQGLQFLFEYFSETQRNKGNFPGRFSGRQFSNSRSEMNVSTLELGDSALYLCASSTGTGIAEAFFGQGTRLTVV.

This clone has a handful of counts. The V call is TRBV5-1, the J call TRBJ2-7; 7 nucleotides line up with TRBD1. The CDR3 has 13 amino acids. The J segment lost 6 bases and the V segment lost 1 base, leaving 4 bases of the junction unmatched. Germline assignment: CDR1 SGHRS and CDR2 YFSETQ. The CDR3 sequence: CASSLSTGAEQYF. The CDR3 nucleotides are TGCGCCAGCAGCTTGAGTACAGGGGCCGAGCAGTACTTC.

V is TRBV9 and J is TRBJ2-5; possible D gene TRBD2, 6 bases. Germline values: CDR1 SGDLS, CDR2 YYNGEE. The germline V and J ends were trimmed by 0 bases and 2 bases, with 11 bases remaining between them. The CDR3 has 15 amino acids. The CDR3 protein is CASSVGDSGQETQYF. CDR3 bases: TGTGCCAGCAGCGTAGGCGATAGCGGACAAGAGACCCAGTACTTC.

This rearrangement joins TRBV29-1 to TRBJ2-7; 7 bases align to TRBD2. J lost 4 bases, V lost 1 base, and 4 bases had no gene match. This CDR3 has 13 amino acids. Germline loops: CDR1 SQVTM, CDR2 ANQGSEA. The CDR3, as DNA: TGCAGCGTTGAAGGCGCGGGAGAATACGAGCAGTACTTC. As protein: CSVEGAGEYEQYF.

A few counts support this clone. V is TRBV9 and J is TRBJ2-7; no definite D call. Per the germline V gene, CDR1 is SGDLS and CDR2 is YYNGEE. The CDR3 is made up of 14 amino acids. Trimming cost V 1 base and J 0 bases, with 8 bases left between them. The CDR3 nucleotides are TGTGCCAGCAGCGTAACCTTTGGCTCCTACGAGCAGTACTTC. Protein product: CASSVTFGSYEQYF.

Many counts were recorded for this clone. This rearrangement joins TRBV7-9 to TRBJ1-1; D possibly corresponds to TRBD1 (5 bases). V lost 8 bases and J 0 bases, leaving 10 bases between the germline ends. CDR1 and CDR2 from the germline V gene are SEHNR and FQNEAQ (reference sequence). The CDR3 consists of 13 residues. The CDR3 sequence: CASSPGLNTEAFF. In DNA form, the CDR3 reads TGTGCCAGCTCCCCAGGGTTGAACACTGAAGCTTTCTTT.

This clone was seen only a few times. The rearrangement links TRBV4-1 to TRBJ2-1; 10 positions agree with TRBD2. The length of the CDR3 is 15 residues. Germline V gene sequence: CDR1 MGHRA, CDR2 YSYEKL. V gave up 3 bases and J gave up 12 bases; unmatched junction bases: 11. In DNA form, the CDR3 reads TGCGCCAGCAGCCAGACCTGGACTAGCGGAGATGGGCAGTTCTTC. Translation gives CASSQTWTSGDGQFF.

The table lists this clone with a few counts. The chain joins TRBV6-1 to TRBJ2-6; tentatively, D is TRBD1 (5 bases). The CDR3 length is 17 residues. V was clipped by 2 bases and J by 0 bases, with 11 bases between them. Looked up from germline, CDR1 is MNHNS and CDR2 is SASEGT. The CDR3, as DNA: TGTGCCAGCAGTGAATGGCAGGGCTACTCTGGGGCCAACGTCCTGACTTTC. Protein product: CASSEWQGYSGANVLTF.

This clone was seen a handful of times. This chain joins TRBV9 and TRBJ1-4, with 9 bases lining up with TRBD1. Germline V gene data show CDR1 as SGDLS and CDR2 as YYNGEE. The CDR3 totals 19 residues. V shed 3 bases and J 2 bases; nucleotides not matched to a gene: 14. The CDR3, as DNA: TGTGCCAGCAGCGCCCCCCGGGACAGGGCTACCTCCACTAATGAAAAACTGTTTTTT. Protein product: CASSAPRDRATSTNEKLFF.

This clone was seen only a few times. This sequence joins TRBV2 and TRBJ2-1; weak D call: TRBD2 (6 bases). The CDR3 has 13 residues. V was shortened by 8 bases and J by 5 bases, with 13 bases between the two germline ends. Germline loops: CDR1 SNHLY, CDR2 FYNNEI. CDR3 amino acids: CASAGSADNEQFF. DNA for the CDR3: TGTGCCAGCGCGGGGTCAGCGGACAATGAGCAGTTCTTC.

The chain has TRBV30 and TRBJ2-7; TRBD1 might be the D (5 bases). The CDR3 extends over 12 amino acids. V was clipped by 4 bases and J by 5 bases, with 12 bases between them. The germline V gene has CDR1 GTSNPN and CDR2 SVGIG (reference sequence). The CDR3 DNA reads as TGTGCCTGGATCGACAGTACCCACGAGCAGTACTTC. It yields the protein CAWIDSTHEQYF.

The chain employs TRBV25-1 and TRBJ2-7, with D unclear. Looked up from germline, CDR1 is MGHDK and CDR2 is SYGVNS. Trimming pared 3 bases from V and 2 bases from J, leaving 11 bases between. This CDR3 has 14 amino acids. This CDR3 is CASSEPGPPYEQYF. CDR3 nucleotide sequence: TGTGCCAGCAGTGAGCCCGGACCACCCTACGAGCAGTACTTC.

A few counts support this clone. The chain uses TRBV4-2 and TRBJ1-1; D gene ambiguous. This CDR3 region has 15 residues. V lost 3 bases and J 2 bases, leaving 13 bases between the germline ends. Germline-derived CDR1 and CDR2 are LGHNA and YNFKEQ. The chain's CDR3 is CASSQDRTLNTEAFF. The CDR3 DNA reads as TGTGCCAGCAGCCAGGATCGAACACTAAACACTGAAGCTTTCTTT.

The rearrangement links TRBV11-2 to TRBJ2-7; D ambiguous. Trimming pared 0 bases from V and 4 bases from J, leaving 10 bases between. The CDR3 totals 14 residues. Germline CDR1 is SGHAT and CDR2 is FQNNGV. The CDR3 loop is CASSLERYRYEQYF. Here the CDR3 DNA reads TGTGCCAGCAGCTTAGAGAGGTATAGGTACGAGCAGTACTTC.